The 15 T cell receptor beta chains presented below share a single source sample, sequenced in a study of T-cell reconstitution after alpha-beta-depleted transplantation in children. Unique molecular identifiers were incorporated during preparation of the TCRbeta library. TCRdb reprocessed the PCR reads with MiXCR, giving one entry per CDR3 protein. The sample contains 700,000 to 950,000 distinct CDR3 sequences, roughly 15% of which appear only once. Material: PBMCs, mostly from graft donor cells, obtained 360 days after TCRalphabeta/CD19-depleted stem cell transplant. Receptors originate from a male patient younger than 18 who had a stem cell transplant for acute lymphoblastic leukemia, so the T cells may come from the graft donor.

This clonotype was found a few times. This chain links TRBV27 with TRBJ2-2; D is ambiguous. Trimming cost V 5 bases and J 6 bases, with 22 bases left between them. Germline assignment: CDR1 MNHEY and CDR2 SMNVEV (reference sequence). The CDR3 consists of 17 residues. DNA for the CDR3: TGTGCCAGCAGTCCGTCGAGCTTTGAGGCATACGCCGGGGAGCTGTTTTTT. Protein: CASSPSSFEAYAGELFF.

This clonotype has a count of ten or more. The chain couples TRBV5-1 to TRBJ1-4, with D unclear. The CDR3 is made up of 12 amino acids. V was cut by 0 bases and J by 11 bases, with 8 bases left in between. Germline V gene data show CDR1 as SGHRS and CDR2 as YFSETQ. The CDR3 here is CASSLGGVKLFF. CDR3 DNA: TGCGCCAGCAGCTTGGGTGGAGTGAAACTGTTTTTT.

This rearrangement joins TRBV15 to TRBJ1-2; no firm D call. This CDR3 has 13 residues. Looked up from germline, CDR1 is LNHNV and CDR2 is YYDKDF (reference sequence). V was trimmed by 0 bases and J by 1 base, leaving 3 bases between them. For the CDR3, the DNA is TGTGCCACCAGCAGAGATTATAACTATGGCTACACCTTC. Translated, it gives CATSRDYNYGYTF.

This clonotype was counted only a few times. This sequence joins TRBV29-1 and TRBJ2-5; D gene uncertain. The germline V gene has CDR1 SQVTM and CDR2 ANQGSEA. The CDR3 is 12 residues long. The V end lost 1 base, the J end lost 3 bases, and 6 bases lay between the germline ends. CDR3 protein: CSVEGRKETQYF. The CDR3 DNA sequence: TGCAGCGTTGAAGGGCGTAAAGAGACCCAGTACTTC.

This clonotype was observed a handful of times. This chain links TRBV5-6 with TRBJ2-7, with a possible D match to TRBD1 (6 bases). Germline CDR1 reads SGHDT; CDR2 reads YYEEEE. The CDR3 totals 15 residues. Deletions cut 4 bases from V and 0 bases from J, with 14 bases between. The CDR3 DNA follows: TGTGCCAGCAGCATACTACAGGGAATCTCCTACGAGCAGTACTTC. It is translated as CASSILQGISYEQYF.

V is TRBV7-2 and J is TRBJ2-2, with TRBD2 matching over 12 bases. With V trimmed by 0 bases and J by 3 bases, 8 bases remained unmatched. The CDR3 sequence is 19 residues long. CDR1 is SGHTA, CDR2 FQGNSA, per germline. The CDR3 sequence: CASSLAPLAGGMDTGELFF. The CDR3 DNA reads as TGTGCCAGCAGCTTAGCCCCCCTAGCGGGAGGGATGGACACCGGGGAGCTGTTTTTT.

The chain recombines TRBV20-1 with TRBJ2-7, with D maybe TRBD2 (6 bases). Germline lookup yields CDR1 DFQATT and CDR2 SNEGSKA (reference sequence). The V end lost 5 bases, the J end lost 5 bases, and 19 bases lay between the germline ends. The CDR3 length is 14 residues. The chain's CDR3 is CSAALWRRADEQYF. Here the CDR3 DNA reads TGCAGTGCTGCCCTTTGGCGGAGGGCCGACGAGCAGTACTTC.

This clonotype has just a few counts. The rearrangement uses TRBV5-1 and TRBJ1-1; a weak D match, TRBD1 (5 bases). The germline CDR1 and CDR2 sequences are SGHRS and YFSETQ. This CDR3 has 14 residues. Trimming left V 4 bases short and J 1 base short, with 11 bases between. The DNA for the CDR3 is TGCGCCAGCAGCCGCCAGGGTTCGAACACTGAAGCTTTCTTT. This encodes CASSRQGSNTEAFF.

This clonotype was counted only a few times. The gene calls are TRBV4-2 and TRBJ1-5, with a weak D call TRBD1 (5 bases). This CDR3 region has 16 residues. From germline, CDR1 is LGHNA and CDR2 YNFKEQ. The V end lost 4 bases, the J end lost 1 base, and 14 bases lay between the germline ends. The CDR3 spells CASSPAGTGSNQPQHF. The CDR3 DNA follows: TGTGCCAGCAGCCCAGCGGGGACTGGCAGCAATCAGCCCCAGCATTTT.

The chain is built from TRBV6-2 or TRBV6-3 and TRBJ2-1; 7 bases line up with TRBD2. The CDR3 runs to 10 residues. The junction had 5 bases not matched to a gene; V was cut back by 9 bases and J by 12 bases. Germline lookup yields CDR1 MNHEY and CDR2 SVGEGT. This CDR3 is CASKRERQFF. The CDR3 DNA is TGTGCCAGTAAGCGGGAACGGCAGTTCTTC.

There are a few counts of this clonotype. The V gene is TRBV12-3 or TRBV12-4, the J gene TRBJ1-2; no reliable D call. V dropped 3 bases and J dropped 1 base, with 3 bases sitting between them. This CDR3 has 12 residues. CDR3 in amino acids: CASSLFNYGYTF. In DNA form, the CDR3 reads TGTGCCAGCAGTTTGTTTAACTATGGCTACACCTTC.

The chain has TRBV12-3 or TRBV12-4 and TRBJ1-5, with unresolved D. Trimming cost V 5 bases and J 3 bases, with 11 bases left between them. This CDR3 comprises 14 residues. CDR3 sequence (DNA): TGTGCCAGCAGTCCGGGATGGGACAATCAGCCCCAGCATTTT. Protein product: CASSPGWDNQPQHF.

This chain uses TRBV7-8 with TRBJ2-2; D is perhaps TRBD1 (5 bases). V shed 8 bases and J shed 6 bases, with 16 bases lying between them. This CDR3 is 14 amino acids long. The V gene's germline CDR1 is SGHVS and CDR2 FQNEAQ. CDR3 loop: CASPGFNGPGELFF. The CDR3 DNA sequence: TGTGCCAGCCCAGGGTTTAATGGCCCCGGGGAGCTGTTTTTT.

This clonotype has more than one count but fewer than ten. The CDR3 bases are TGTGCCAGCAGTTTTTTCCGCGGCCCCGGGAGTGAAAAACTGTTTTTT. Encoded protein: CASSFFRGPGSEKLFF. The V gene is TRBV6-5, the J gene TRBJ1-4; no firm D call. Per germline, CDR1 MNHEY and CDR2 SVGAGI. The CDR3 spans 16 residues. V lost 4 bases and J 7 bases, leaving 19 bases between the germline ends.

The chain links TRBV27 to TRBJ2-2, with TRBD2 as a possible D gene (6 bases). Germline V gives CDR1 MNHEY, CDR2 SMNVEV (reference sequence). V was trimmed by 7 bases and J by 3 bases, leaving 15 bases between them. CDR3 length equals 15 residues. The CDR3, as DNA: TGTGCCAGCAACTCACTAGCTTCTCACACCGGGGAGCTGTTTTTT. Encoded protein: CASNSLASHTGELFF.